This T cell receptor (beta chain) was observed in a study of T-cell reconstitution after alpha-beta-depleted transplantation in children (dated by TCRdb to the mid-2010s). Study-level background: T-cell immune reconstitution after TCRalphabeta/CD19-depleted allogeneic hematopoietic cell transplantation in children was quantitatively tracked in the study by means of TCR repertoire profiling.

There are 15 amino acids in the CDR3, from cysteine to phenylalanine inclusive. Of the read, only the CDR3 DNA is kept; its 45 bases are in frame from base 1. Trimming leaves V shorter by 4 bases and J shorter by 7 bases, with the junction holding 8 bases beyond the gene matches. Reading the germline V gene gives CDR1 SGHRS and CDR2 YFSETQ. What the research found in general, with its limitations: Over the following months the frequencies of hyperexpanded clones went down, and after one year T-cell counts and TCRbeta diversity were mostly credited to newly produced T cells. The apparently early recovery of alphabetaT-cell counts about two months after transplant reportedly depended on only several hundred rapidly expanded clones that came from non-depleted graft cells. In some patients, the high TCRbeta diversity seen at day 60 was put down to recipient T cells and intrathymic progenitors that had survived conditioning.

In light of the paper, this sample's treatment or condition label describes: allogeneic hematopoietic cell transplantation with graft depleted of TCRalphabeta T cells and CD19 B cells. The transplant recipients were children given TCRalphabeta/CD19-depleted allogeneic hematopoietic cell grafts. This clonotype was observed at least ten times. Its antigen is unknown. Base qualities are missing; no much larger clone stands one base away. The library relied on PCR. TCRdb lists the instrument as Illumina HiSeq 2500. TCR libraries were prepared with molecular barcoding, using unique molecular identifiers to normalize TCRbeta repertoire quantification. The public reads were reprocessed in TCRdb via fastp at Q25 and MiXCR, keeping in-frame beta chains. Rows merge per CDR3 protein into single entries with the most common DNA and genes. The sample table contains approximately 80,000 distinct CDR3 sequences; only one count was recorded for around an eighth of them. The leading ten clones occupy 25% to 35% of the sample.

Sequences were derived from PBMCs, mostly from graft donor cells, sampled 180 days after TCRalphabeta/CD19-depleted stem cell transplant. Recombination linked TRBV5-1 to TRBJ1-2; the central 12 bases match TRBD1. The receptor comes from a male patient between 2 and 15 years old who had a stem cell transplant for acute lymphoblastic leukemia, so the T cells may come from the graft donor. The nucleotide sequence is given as TGCGCCAGCAGCAACTCCGGGACAGGGGGCCCTGGCTACACCTTC. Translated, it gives CASSNSGTGGPGYTF.